The 18 T cell receptor beta chains below come from one sample, sequenced in a study of regulatory T cells in long-lasting Graves disease. TCR beta libraries were built with iRepertoire HTBI primers and Arm-PCR of CDR3 regions. TCRdb used MiXCR to reprocess the multiplex PCR reads, holding one entry per CDR3 protein. The data hold roughly 560,000 distinct CDR3 sequences, with more than 15% observed a single time. The time point was: newly diagnosed GD, antithyroid drugs for less than 3 months. PBMC-derived RNA was used for the TCR library. The sample was also linked to a second study, of T cells in Graves' hyperthyroidism and ophthalmopathy.

Sample: peripheral blood mononuclear cells (PBMCs), taken at new diagnosis, from a patient treated with antithyroid drugs. Source of these receptors: a woman aged 35-65 years with Graves disease.

This clonotype was counted many times. This chain connects TRBV18 to TRBJ2-7, with TRBD2 matching over 12 bases. Looked up from germline, CDR1 is KGHSH and CDR2 is LQKENI. The V gene end was trimmed by 5 bases and the J gene end by 2 bases; junction bases not matched to a gene: 4. This CDR3 is 15 amino acids long. The CDR3 is CASSGGLAGTYEQYF. The CDR3 nucleotides are TGTGCCAGCTCAGGCGGACTAGCGGGGACCTACGAGCAGTACTTC.

This clonotype was picked up many times. The chain carries TRBV6-9 and TRBJ1-2, with a possible D match to TRBD1 (5 bases). The CDR3 is 14 amino acids. Trimming cost V 4 bases and J 8 bases, with 17 bases left between them. In germline, CDR1 is MNHGY, CDR2 SVAAGI. This CDR3 reads CASSSDSNPRGYTF. The CDR3 DNA reads TGTGCCAGCAGTTCTGACAGCAACCCTAGGGGCTACACCTTC.

This clonotype was observed many times. The gene calls are TRBV2 and TRBJ1-3; D gene ambiguous. The germline gives CDR1 SNHLY, CDR2 FYNNEI. Trimming left V 5 bases short and J 6 bases short, with 17 bases between. This CDR3 is 15 amino acids long. CDR3 protein: CASSIGPSPENTIYF. The CDR3, as DNA: TGTGCCAGCAGTATTGGACCCAGTCCGGAAAACACCATATATTTT.

V gene TRBV7-9 combines with J gene TRBJ2-7, with unresolved D. Trimming pared 8 bases from V and 3 bases from J, leaving 11 bases between. Germline values: CDR1 SEHNR, CDR2 FQNEAQ (reference sequence). The CDR3 totals 12 residues. CDR3 DNA: TGTGCCAGCTCAAGGTCCCTCTACGAGCAGTACTTC. It translates to CASSRSLYEQYF.

A few counts support this clonotype. The CDR3 reads CATSAPDSTDTQYF. The CDR3, as DNA: TGTGCCACCAGTGCCCCAGATAGCACAGATACGCAGTATTTT. The rearrangement links TRBV24-1 to TRBJ2-3; D gene ambiguous. The CDR3 is made up of 14 amino acids. V was shortened by 5 bases and J by 0 bases, with 8 bases between the two germline ends. Germline V gene lookup returns CDR1 KGHDR and CDR2 SFDVKD.

Many counts were recorded for this clonotype. The rearrangement joins TRBV12-3 or TRBV12-4 to TRBJ2-1; unclear D gene. The CDR3 extends over 12 amino acids. V was pared by 6 bases and J by 6 bases, with 9 bases between. The CDR3 bases are TGTGCCAGCAGGAGCTTGGTCAATGAGCAGTTCTTC. Its translation: CASRSLVNEQFF.

J is TRBJ1-5 and V is TRBV28, with unresolved D. The CDR3 consists of 11 residues. Trimming left V 5 bases short and J 9 bases short, with 8 bases between. CDR1 and CDR2 (germline): MDHEN, SYDVKM. The CDR3 spells CASSPPSPQHF. In DNA form, the CDR3 reads TGTGCCAGCAGTCCTCCCTCGCCCCAGCATTTT.

This clonotype was recorded many times. The V call is TRBV19, the J call TRBJ1-1; a possible D gene is TRBD1 (5 bases). Trimming removed 3 bases from V and 4 bases from J, with 9 bases in between. This CDR3 is 13 amino acids long. The V gene's germline CDR1 is LNHDA and CDR2 SQIVND (reference sequence). CDR3 coding DNA: TGTGCCAGTAGTATGAGGGGAGGCACTGAAGCTTTCTTT. Translation gives CASSMRGGTEAFF.

This clonotype showed up many times. The rearrangement joins TRBV7-2 to TRBJ1-2; the D is unclear. V was cut by 1 base and J by 2 bases, with 8 bases left in between. Germline V CDR1 and CDR2: SGHTA, FQGNSA. The CDR3 covers 14 residues. The CDR3 coding sequence is TGTGCCAGCAGCTTAGGTCGGCTCAACTATGGCTACACCTTC. Its translation: CASSLGRLNYGYTF.

This clonotype came up once. The chain combines TRBV12-3 or TRBV12-4 with TRBJ2-7; D tentatively reads TRBD1 or TRBD2 (5 bases each). This CDR3 is 12 amino acids long. Trimming took off 7 bases at V and 5 bases at J, with 12 bases between the two ends. The CDR3 is CASTYQGHEQYF. CDR3 nucleotide sequence: TGTGCCAGCACCTATCAGGGACACGAGCAGTACTTC.

The chain employs TRBV30 and TRBJ1-5; 7 positions match TRBD1. J was trimmed by 6 bases and V by 6 bases; bases with no gene match: 8. Germline V CDR1 and CDR2: GTSNPN, SVGIG (reference sequence). There are 13 residues in the CDR3. The CDR3 nucleotides are TGTGCCTGCGAAGGGGGCGCGGGTCAGCCCCAGCATTTT. This encodes CACEGGAGQPQHF. The full variable domain, completed using reference TRBV30 and TRBJ1-5, is SQTIHQWPATLVQPVGSPLSLECTVEGTSNPNLYWYRQAAGRGLQLLFYSVGIGQISSEVPQNLSASRPQDRQFILSSKKLLLSDSGFYLCACEGGAGQPQHFGDGTRLSIL.

V is TRBV6-1 and J is TRBJ1-4; TRBD1 might be the D (5 bases). The CDR3 is made up of 13 amino acids. Germline V gene lookup returns CDR1 MNHNS and CDR2 SASEGT. V lost 3 bases, J lost 8 bases, and 10 bases lay in between. As DNA, the CDR3 is TGTGCCAGCAGTGATCTCGGGACGGAAAAACTGTTTTTT. Encoded protein: CASSDLGTEKLFF.

For this clonotype: One end of the junction fails to match germline, which may point to a read error. The chain has TRBV4-1 and TRBJ2-1, with 11 bases matching TRBD2. The germline CDR1 and CDR2 sequences are MGHRA and YSYEKL. The CDR3 extends over 16 amino acids. The CDR3 nucleotides are TGCGCCAGCGGCCAGCTTCCCACTAGCGGGGGCCCTGAGCAGTTCTTC. Encoded protein: CASGQLPTSGGPEQFF.

This clonotype was observed at least ten times. The chain links TRBV6-2 or TRBV6-3 to TRBJ2-7, with D tentatively TRBD2 (5 bases). CDR3 length: 13 residues. Germline CDR1 and CDR2: MNHEY and SVGEGT. The ends were cut back, 6 bases at V and 1 base at J, with 10 bases in the middle. The CDR3 loop reads CASRQTSSYEQYF. The CDR3 DNA reads TGTGCCAGCAGACAAACTAGTTCCTACGAGCAGTACTTC.

This clonotype was seen at least ten times. This sequence joins TRBV24-1 and TRBJ2-3; either TRBD1 or TRBD2 may supply D (5 bases each). This CDR3 region has 16 residues. Trimming stripped 1 base from V and 1 base from J, with 11 bases between. Germline lookup yields CDR1 KGHDR and CDR2 SFDVKD. In nucleotides, the CDR3 is TGTGCCACCAGTGATTTATGGCAGGGAGGCACAGATACGCAGTATTTT. It encodes CATSDLWQGGTDTQYF.

The V and J genes are TRBV9 and TRBJ1-6; D gene ambiguous. This CDR3 region has 15 residues. Trimming took 0 bases from V and 8 from J, leaving 12 bases between them. Germline lookup yields CDR1 SGDLS and CDR2 YYNGEE. The CDR3 sequence: CASSVEWGIDSPLHF. The CDR3 coding sequence is TGTGCCAGCAGCGTAGAGTGGGGTATAGATTCACCCCTCCACTTT.

There are many counts of this clonotype. The chain recombines TRBV3-1 with TRBJ1-1; TRBD1 matches at 8 bases. The CDR3 has 15 amino acids. Germline lookup yields CDR1 LGHDT and CDR2 YNNKEL (reference sequence). Trimming at V came to 3 bases and at J to 0 bases, leaving 3 bases not matched to a gene. The CDR3 DNA is TGTGCCAGCAGCCAGCTGGGACAGGTGAACACTGAAGCTTTCTTT. It yields the protein CASSQLGQVNTEAFF.

This clonotype has a handful of counts. The gene calls are TRBV2 and TRBJ2-1, with D perhaps assigned TRBD1 or TRBD2 (7 bases each). This CDR3 contains 12 residues. V was pared by 6 bases and J by 9 bases, with 12 bases between. Per the germline V gene, CDR1 is SNHLY and CDR2 is FYNNEI. DNA of the CDR3: TGTGCCAGCAGGGGAGGGGGCGGTGAGCAGTTCTTC. Protein product: CASRGGGGEQFF.